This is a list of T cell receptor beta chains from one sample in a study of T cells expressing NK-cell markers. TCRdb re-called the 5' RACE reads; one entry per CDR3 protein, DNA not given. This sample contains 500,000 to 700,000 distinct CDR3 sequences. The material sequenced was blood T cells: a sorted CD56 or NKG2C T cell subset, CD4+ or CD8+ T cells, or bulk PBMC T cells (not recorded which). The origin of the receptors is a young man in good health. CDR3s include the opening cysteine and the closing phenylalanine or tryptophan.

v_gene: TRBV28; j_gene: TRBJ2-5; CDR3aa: CASSLTVGETQYF
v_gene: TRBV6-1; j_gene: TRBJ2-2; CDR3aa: CASILDGGGPGELFF
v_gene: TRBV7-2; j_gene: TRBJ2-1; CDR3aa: CASSLSGPIQFF
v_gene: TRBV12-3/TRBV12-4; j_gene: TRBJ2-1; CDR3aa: CASSRYGRASGEQFF
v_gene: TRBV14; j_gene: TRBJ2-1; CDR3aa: CASRSRGLYNEQFF
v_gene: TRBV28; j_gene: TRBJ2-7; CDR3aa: CASTEGYIGYEQYF
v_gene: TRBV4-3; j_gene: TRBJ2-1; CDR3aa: CASSQATEWGSEQFF
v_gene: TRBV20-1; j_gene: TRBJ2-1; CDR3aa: CSATRDSNYNEQFF
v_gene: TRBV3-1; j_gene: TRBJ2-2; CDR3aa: CASSYANPYTGELFF
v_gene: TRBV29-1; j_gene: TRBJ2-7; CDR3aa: CSVGTGSSYEQYF
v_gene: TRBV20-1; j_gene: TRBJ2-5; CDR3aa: CSALETGYQETQYF
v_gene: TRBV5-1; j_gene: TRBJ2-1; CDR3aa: CASSAEIRQFF
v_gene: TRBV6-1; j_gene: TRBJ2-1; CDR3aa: CASHYQGENAFF
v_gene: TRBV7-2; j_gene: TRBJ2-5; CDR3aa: CASSLRFGGETQYF
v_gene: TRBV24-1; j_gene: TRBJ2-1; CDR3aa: CATSDRKAGAIPLTYNEQFF
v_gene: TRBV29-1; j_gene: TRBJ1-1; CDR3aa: CSVVGPGMNTEAFF
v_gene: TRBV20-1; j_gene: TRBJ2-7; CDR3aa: CSAPLAGVAEQYF
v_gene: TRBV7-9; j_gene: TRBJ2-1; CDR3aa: CASSLARGLDEQFF
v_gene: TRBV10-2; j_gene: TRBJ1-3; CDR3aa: CATQEGENSGNTIYF
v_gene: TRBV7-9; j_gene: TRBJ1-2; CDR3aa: CASSLASWDYGYTF
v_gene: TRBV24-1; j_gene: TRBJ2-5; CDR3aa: CATSDPGTGGWGGETQYF
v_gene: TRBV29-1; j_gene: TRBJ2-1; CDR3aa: CSVVPPKREGRNEQFF
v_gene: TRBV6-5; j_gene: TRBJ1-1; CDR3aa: CASSYSQGYTEAFF
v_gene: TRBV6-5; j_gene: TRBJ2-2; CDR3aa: CASSRLRANTGELFF
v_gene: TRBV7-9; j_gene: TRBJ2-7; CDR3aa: CASSLVGSARAYEQYF
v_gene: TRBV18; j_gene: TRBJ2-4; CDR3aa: CASSPPGLAGHKNIQYF
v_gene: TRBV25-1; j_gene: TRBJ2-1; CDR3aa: CASRGGSGPQFF
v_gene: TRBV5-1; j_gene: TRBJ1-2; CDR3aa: CASSSDRGNGYTF
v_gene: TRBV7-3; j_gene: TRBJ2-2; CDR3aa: CASSDIRTGPGNTGELFF
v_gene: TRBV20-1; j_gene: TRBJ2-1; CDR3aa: CSASPRLEIQFF
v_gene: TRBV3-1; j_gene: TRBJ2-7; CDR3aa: CASTVYRDRGIEQYF
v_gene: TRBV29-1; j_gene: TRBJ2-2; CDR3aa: CSASLTSSYTGELFF
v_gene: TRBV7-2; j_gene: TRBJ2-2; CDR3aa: CASSLGNRLALPGELFF
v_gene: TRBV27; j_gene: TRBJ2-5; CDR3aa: CASLTSEETQYF
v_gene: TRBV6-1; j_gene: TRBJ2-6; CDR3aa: CASQAGSGANVLTF
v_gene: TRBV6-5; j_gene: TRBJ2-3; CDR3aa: CASSYLLAADSTDTQYF
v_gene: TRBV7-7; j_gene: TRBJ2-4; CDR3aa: CASSLVRLNQNIQYF
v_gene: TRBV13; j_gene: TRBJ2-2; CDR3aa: CASSLGSGRTNTGELFF
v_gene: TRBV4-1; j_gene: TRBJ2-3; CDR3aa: CASSQESTDTQYF
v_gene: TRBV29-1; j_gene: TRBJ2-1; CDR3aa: CSVEGDMEDRGLSEQFF
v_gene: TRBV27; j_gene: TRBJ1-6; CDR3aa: CASSLSLGNSSPLHF
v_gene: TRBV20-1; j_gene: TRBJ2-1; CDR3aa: CSARDMRRKTYNEQFF
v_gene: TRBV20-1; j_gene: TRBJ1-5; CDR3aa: CSASDNRGLRRNQPQHF
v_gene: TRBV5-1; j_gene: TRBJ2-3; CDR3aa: CASSLAYRTSTDTQYF
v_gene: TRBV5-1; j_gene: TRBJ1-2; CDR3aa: CASSSGPSAWGYTF
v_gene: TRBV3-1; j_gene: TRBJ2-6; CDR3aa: CASRRANVLTF
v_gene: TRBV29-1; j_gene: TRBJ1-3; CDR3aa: CSGMEGGIVDTIYF
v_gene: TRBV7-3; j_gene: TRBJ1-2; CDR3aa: CASSLAKQGGGYTF
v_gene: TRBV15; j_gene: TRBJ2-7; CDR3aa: CATSRDGTGGSYEQYF
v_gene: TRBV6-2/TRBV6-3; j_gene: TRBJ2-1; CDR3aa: CASSFTSVNEQFF
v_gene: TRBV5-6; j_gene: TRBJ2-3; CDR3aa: CASSLFTGELTDTQYF
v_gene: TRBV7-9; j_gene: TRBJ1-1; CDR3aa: CASSLGVLGRANTEAFF
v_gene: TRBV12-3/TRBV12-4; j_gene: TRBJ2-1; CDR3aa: CASGQGGGSEQFF
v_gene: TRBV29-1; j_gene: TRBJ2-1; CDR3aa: CSVAPGVAEQFF
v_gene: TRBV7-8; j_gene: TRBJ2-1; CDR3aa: CASSLAAGWELRNEQFF
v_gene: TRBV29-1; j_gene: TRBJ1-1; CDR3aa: CSVVRAGVTFF
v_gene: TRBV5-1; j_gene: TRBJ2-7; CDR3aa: CASSPRRTSFLDEQYF
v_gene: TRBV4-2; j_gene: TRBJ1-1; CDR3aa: CASGRGTEAFF
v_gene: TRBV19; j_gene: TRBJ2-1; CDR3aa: CASSASSPKYNEQFF